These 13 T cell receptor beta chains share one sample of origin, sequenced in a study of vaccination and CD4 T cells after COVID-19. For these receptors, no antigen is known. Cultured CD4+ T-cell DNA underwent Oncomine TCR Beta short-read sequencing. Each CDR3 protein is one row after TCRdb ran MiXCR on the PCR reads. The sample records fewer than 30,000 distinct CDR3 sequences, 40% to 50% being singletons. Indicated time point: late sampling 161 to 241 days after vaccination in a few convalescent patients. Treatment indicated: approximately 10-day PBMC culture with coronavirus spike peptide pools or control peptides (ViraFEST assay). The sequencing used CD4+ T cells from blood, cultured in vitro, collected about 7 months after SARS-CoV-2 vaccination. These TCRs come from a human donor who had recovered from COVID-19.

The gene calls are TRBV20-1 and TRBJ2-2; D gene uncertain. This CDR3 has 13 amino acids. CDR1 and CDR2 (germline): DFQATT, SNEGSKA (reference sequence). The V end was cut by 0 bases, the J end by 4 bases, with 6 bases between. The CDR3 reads CSARDLVTGELFF. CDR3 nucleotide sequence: TGCAGTGCTAGAGATCTTGTCACCGGGGAGCTGTTTTTT.

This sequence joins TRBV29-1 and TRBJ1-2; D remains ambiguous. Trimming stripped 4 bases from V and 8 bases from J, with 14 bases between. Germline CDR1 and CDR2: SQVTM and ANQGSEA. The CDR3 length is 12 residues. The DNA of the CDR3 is TGCAGCGTTGCCTCCCCTCGGTGGGGCTACACCTTC. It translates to CSVASPRWGYTF.

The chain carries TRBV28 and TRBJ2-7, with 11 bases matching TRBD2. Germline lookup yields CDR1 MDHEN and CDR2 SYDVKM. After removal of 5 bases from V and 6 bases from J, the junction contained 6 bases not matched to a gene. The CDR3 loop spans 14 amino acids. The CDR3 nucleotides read TGTGCCAGCAGTATAGCGGGAGGGCCGGTCGAGCAGTACTTC. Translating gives CASSIAGGPVEQYF.

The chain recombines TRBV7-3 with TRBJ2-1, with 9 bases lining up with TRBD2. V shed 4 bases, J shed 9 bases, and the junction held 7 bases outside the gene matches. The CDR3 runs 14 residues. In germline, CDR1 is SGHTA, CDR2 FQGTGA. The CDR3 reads CASSSLAGVGEQFF. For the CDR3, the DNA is TGTGCCAGCAGCTCCTTAGCGGGAGTTGGTGAGCAGTTCTTC.

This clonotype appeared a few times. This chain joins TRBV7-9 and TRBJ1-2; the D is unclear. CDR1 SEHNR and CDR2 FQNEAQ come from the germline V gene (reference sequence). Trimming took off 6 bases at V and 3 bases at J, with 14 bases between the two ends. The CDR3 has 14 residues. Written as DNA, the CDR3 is TGTGCCAGCAGTCCGCGGGCCATCTACTATGGCTACACCTTC. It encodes CASSPRAIYYGYTF.

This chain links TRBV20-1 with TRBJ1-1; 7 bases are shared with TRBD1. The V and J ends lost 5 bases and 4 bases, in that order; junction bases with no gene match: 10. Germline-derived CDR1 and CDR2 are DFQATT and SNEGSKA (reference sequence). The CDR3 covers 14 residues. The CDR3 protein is CSAGGQVVGTEAFF. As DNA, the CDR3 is TGCAGTGCTGGAGGACAGGTCGTTGGCACTGAAGCTTTCTTT.

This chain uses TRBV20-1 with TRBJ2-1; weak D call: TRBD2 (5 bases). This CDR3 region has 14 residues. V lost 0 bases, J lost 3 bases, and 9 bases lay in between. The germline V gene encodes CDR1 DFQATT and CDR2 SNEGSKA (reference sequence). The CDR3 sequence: CSARESRDYNEQFF. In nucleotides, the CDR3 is TGCAGTGCTAGAGAGAGCCGGGACTACAATGAGCAGTTCTTC.

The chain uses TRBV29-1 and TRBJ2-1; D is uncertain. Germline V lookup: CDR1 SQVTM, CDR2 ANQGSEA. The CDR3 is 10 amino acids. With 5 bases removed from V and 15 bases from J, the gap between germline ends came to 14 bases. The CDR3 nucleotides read TGCAGCGTTTTCGAGGTTTCGCCGTTCTTC. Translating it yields CSVFEVSPFF.

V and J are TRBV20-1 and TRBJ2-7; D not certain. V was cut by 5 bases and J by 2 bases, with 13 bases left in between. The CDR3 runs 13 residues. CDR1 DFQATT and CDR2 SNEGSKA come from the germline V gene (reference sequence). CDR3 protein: CSAPTYQAYEQYF. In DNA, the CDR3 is TGCAGTGCTCCAACCTACCAAGCCTACGAGCAGTACTTC.

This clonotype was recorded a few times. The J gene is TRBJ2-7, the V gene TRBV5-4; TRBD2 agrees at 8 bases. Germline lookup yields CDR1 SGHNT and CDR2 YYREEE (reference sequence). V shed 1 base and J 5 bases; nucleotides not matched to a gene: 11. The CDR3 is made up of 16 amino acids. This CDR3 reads CASSLNAGGPSNEQYF. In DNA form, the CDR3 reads TGTGCCAGCAGCTTGAACGCGGGAGGTCCTTCGAACGAGCAGTACTTC.

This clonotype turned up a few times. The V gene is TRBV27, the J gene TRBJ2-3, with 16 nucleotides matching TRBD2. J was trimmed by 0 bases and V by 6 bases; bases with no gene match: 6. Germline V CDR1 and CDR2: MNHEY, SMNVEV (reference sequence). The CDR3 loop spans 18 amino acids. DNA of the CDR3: TGTGCCAGCAGACCGGGACTAGCGGGAGGGACTAGCACAGATACGCAGTATTTT. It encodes CASRPGLAGGTSTDTQYF.

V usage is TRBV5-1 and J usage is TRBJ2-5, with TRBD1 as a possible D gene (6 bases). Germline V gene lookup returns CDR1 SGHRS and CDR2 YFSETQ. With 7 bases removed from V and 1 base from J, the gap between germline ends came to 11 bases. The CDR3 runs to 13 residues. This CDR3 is CASRKGVQETQYF. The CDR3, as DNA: TGCGCCAGCCGCAAGGGGGTCCAAGAGACCCAGTACTTC.

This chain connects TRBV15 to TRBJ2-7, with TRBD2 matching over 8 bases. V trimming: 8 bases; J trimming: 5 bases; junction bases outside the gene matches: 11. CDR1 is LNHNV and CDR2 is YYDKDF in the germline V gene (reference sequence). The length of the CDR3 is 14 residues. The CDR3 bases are TGTGCCACCCTAAATCCGGGAGGGCCGGACGAGCAGTACTTC. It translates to CATLNPGGPDEQYF.